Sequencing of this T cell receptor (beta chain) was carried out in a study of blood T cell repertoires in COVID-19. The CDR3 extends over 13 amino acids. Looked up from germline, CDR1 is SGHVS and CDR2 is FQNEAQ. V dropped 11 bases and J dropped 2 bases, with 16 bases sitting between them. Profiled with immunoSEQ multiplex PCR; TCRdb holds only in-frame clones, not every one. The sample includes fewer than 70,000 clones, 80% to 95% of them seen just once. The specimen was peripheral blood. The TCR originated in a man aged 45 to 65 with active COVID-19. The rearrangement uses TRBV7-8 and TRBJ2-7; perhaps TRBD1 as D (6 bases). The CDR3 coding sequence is TGTGCCTCTCGGGCAGGGACAACCTACGAGCAGTACTTC. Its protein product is CASRAGTTYEQYF. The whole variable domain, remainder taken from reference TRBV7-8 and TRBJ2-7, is GAGVSQSPRYKVAKRGQDVALRCDPISGHVSLFWYQQALGQGPEFLTYFQNEAQLDKSGLPSDRFFAERPEGSVSTLKIQRTQQEDSAVYLCASRAGTTYEQYFGPGTRLTVT.